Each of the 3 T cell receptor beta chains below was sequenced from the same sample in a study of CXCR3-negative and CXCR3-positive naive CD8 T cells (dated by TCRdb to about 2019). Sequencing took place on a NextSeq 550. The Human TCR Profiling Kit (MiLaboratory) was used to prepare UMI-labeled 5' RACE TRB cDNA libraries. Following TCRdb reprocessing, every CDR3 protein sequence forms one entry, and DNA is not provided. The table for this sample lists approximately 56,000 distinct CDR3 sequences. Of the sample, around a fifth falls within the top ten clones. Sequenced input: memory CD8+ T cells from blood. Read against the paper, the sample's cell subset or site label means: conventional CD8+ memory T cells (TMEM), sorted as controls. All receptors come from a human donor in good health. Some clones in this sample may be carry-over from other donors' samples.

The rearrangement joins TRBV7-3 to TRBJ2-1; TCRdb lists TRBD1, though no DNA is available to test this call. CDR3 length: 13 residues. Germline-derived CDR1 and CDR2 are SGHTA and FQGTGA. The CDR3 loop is CASSLDRSNEQFF.

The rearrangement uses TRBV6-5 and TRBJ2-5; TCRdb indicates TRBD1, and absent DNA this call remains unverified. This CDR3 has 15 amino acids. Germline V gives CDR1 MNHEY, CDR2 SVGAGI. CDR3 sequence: CASSWFGEGEETQYF.

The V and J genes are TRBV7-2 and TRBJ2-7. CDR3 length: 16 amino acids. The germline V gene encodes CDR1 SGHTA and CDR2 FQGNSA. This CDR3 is CASSFGLAGRSYEQYF.